This entry lists 25 T cell receptor beta chains sequenced from one sample in a study of blood T cell repertoires in COVID-19. The repertoire was sequenced with immunoSEQ multiplex PCR; TCRdb's copy has only in-frame clones and lacks some. Of approximately 160,000 clones in the sample, 75% to 90% were seen once. Sequencing was done on a sample of PBMCs or T cells enriched from blood (not recorded which). The receptors here all came from a woman between 50 and 59 years old who had recovered from COVID-19.

V gene TRBV28 combines with J gene TRBJ1-5; perhaps TRBD1 as D (5 bases). Germline V gene lookup returns CDR1 MDHEN and CDR2 SYDVKM. With 3 bases removed from V and 6 bases from J, the gap between germline ends came to 9 bases. CDR3 length: 13 residues. The CDR3 DNA is TGTGCCAGCAGTTTGAGGACAACTCAGCCCCAGCATTTT. Translation gives CASSLRTTQPQHF.

The rearrangement uses TRBV6-6 and TRBJ2-7; no definite D call. From germline, CDR1 is MNHNY and CDR2 SVGAGI (reference sequence). V lost 0 bases to trimming and J lost 3 bases, with 6 bases between them. The CDR3 is made up of 13 amino acids. In DNA, the CDR3 is TGTGCCAGCAGTTACTCCCGGTTCTACGAGCAGTACGTC. Its protein product is CASSYSRFYEQYV.

The chain links TRBV2 to TRBJ1-3; 8 bases align to TRBD1. The CDR3 spans 13 residues. The junction had 0 bases not matched to a gene; V was cut back by 8 bases and J by 0 bases. Germline CDR1 is SNHLY and CDR2 is FYNNEI. For the CDR3, the DNA is TGTGCCAGCGGGACAGGCTCTGGAAACACCATATATTTT. Amino acids: CASGTGSGNTIYF.

CDR3 in DNA: TGTGCCAGCAGTCCCTCAGGGGACTATGGCTACACCTTC. Its translation: CASSPSGDYGYTF. J is TRBJ1-2 and V is TRBV6-4, with D perhaps TRBD1 (6 bases). This CDR3 contains 13 residues. The germline gives CDR1 MRHNA, CDR2 SNTAGT. The V end was cut by 5 bases, the J end by 3 bases, with 10 bases between.

The chain has TRBV6-2 or TRBV6-3 and TRBJ2-3; 11 bases line up with TRBD1. The CDR3 spans 16 residues. Germline-derived CDR1 and CDR2 are MNHEY and SVGEGT. J was trimmed by 3 bases and V by 5 bases; bases with no gene match: 7. Here the CDR3 reads CASSPDRGPGTDTQYF. The CDR3 nucleotides read TGTGCCAGCAGTCCGGACAGGGGGCCAGGGACAGATACGCAGTATTTT.

The rearrangement joins TRBV6-5 to TRBJ1-3, with a tentative D call TRBD1 (5 bases). V was pared by 5 bases and J by 3 bases, with 11 bases between. The CDR3 totals 14 residues. Germline CDR1 is MNHEY and CDR2 is SVGAGI. In nucleotides, the CDR3 is TGTGCCAGCAGTCGCGGGACCTTTGGAAACACCATATATTTT. It translates to CASSRGTFGNTIYF.

The V and J genes are TRBV6-1 and TRBJ1-6; no clear D gene. V gave up 8 bases and J gave up 6 bases, with 17 bases separating them. Germline CDR1 is MNHNS and CDR2 is SASEGT. The CDR3 is 15 residues long. CDR3 sequence (DNA): TGTGCCAGCGCGGCCATACGGGAATTTAATTCACCCCTCCACTTT. Translation gives CASAAIREFNSPLHF.

This clone was detected only once. The rearrangement joins TRBV5-1 to TRBJ1-4; a possible D gene is TRBD1 (5 bases). CDR3 length equals 16 residues. The germline V gene has CDR1 SGHRS and CDR2 YFSETQ. V gave up 3 bases and J gave up 1 base, with 13 bases separating them. CDR3 amino acids: CASSSEGRRTNEKLFF. CDR3 nucleotide sequence: TGCGCCAGCAGCTCCGAGGGGAGGAGAACTAATGAAAAACTGTTTTTT.

This chain links TRBV7-9 with TRBJ1-4, with unresolved D. This CDR3 region has 14 residues. Trimming took 5 bases from V and 8 from J, leaving 15 bases between them. Germline V lookup: CDR1 SEHNR, CDR2 FQNEAQ (reference sequence). CDR3 in DNA: TGTGCCAGCAGCCGACACGACCGCTTCGAAAAACTGTTTTTT. Its translation: CASSRHDRFEKLFF.

The rearrangement links TRBV7-3 to TRBJ1-2; 9 bases match TRBD1. Germline V gene data show CDR1 as SGHTA and CDR2 as FQGTGA. The CDR3 runs 18 residues. The junction had 17 bases not matched to a gene; V was cut back by 4 bases and J by 5 bases. CDR3 nucleotide sequence: TGTGCCAGCAGCTCCATCCGCACAGGGGGCTCGTTAGTTTATGGCTACACCTTC. Translated: CASSSIRTGGSLVYGYTF.

In this sample, this clone turned up once. This chain links TRBV6-1 with TRBJ1-6; D possibly corresponds to TRBD1 (6 bases). In germline, CDR1 is MNHNS, CDR2 SASEGT. Trimming stripped 4 bases from V and 5 bases from J, with 15 bases between. The CDR3 covers 16 residues. The CDR3 sequence: CASSAGGRFNNSPLHF. The CDR3 DNA reads as TGTGCCAGCAGTGCCGGGGGGCGCTTCAATAATTCACCCCTCCACTTT.

J is TRBJ2-3 and V is TRBV5-1, with TRBD2 matching over 12 bases. Per the germline V gene, CDR1 is SGHRS and CDR2 is YFSETQ. The CDR3 loop spans 16 amino acids. The trim removed 2 bases at V and 3 bases at J, leaving 4 bases unmatched. Here the CDR3 DNA reads TGCGCCAGCAGCTTTGCCCTAGCGGGAGGGACAGATACGCAGTATTTT. This translates into CASSFALAGGTDTQYF.

Comment on this clone: This CDR3 is also generated by other DNA sequences in the sample. The chain uses TRBV6-2 or TRBV6-3 and TRBJ2-1; possibly TRBD1 for D (5 bases). V lost 0 bases and J lost 6, with 9 bases in between. The germline V gene has CDR1 MNHEY and CDR2 SVGEGT. The CDR3 length is 14 residues. CDR3 residues: CASSYSGATNEQFF. The DNA of the CDR3 is TGTGCCAGCAGTTACTCTGGGGCTACCAATGAGCAGTTCTTC.

This clone was seen just once. V gene TRBV21-1 combines with J gene TRBJ2-7; the DNA was not used to check the table's D call, TRBD1. TRBV21-1 counts as a pseudogene. CDR3 length: 16 amino acids. CDR3 DNA: TGTGCCAGCAGCGACCCGCAGGGACAGGTATCGTGGGAGCAGTACGTC. This translates into CASSDPQGQVSWEQYV.

V usage is TRBV12-3 or TRBV12-4 and J usage is TRBJ1-5, with TRBD1 matching over 7 bases. The CDR3 spans 13 residues. J lost 3 bases, V lost 5 bases, and 1 base had no gene match. The CDR3: CASSGQVNQPQHF. CDR3 nucleotide sequence: TGTGCCAGCAGTGGACAGGTCAATCAGCCCCAGCATTTT.

The chain links TRBV30 to TRBJ1-3; TRBD1 might be the D (5 bases). The CDR3 totals 15 residues. Trimming stripped 1 base from V and 0 bases from J, with 10 bases between. Germline CDR1 and CDR2: GTSNPN and SVGIG (reference sequence). The CDR3 DNA is TGTGCCTGGAGTGCGGACACGAGCTCTGGAAACACCATATATTTT. Its protein is CAWSADTSSGNTIYF.

The gene calls are TRBV5-4 and TRBJ2-1, with 13 bases matching TRBD2. Looked up from germline, CDR1 is SGHNT and CDR2 is YYREEE (reference sequence). The CDR3 is 15 residues long. Trimming cost V 4 bases and J 4 bases; bases outside gene matches: 2. The CDR3 nucleotides read TGTGCCAGCAGCCCGGGACTAGCGGGGTACAATGAGCAGTTCTTC. Protein sequence: CASSPGLAGYNEQFF. Filled out from reference TRBV5-4 and TRBJ2-1, the complete variable domain reads ETGVTQSPTHLIKTRGQQVTLRCSSQSGHNTVSWYQQALGQGPQFIFQYYREEENGRGNFPPRFSGLQFPNYSSELNVNALELDDSALYLCASSPGLAGYNEQFFGPGTRLTVL.

The chain joins TRBV7-8 to TRBJ2-5; 8 bases match TRBD2. CDR3 length: 14 residues. V shed 5 bases and J 3 bases; nucleotides not matched to a gene: 5. CDR1 is SGHVS and CDR2 is FQNEAQ in the germline V gene. CDR3 in DNA: TGTGCCAGCAGCCGAGCGGGAGTGAAAGAGACCCAGTACTTC. Translation: CASSRAGVKETQYF.

The rearrangement joins TRBV25-1 to TRBJ2-5; D is uncertain. Germline CDR1 is MGHDK and CDR2 is SYGVNS. This CDR3 region has 15 residues. Trimming pared 4 bases from V and 2 bases from J, leaving 14 bases between. This CDR3 reads CASSGPYPLQETQYF. CDR3 DNA sequence: TGTGCCAGCAGTGGCCCCTACCCTCTACAAGAGACCCAGTACTTC.

V and J are TRBV12-5 and TRBJ2-1; unclear D gene. The CDR3 length is 18 residues. V lost 5 bases, J lost 7 bases, and 27 bases lay in between. CDR1 is LGHNT, CDR2 FRNRAP, per germline. In DNA form, the CDR3 reads TGTGCTAGTGGTCCCCTAGAAAAGCGCCGTGGCCTTTGGAATGAGCAGTTCTTC. Translating gives CASGPLEKRRGLWNEQFF.

The chain couples TRBV19 to TRBJ1-4, with D possibly matching TRBD1 (5 bases). The CDR3 spans 15 residues. The V end was cut by 3 bases, the J end by 4 bases, with 12 bases between. The germline V gene encodes CDR1 LNHDA and CDR2 SQIVND (reference sequence). Here the CDR3 reads CASSMAGTYNEKLFF. The CDR3 DNA reads TGTGCCAGTAGTATGGCCGGGACTTATAATGAAAAACTGTTTTTT.

This clone was found once. The rearrangement joins TRBV12-3 or TRBV12-4 to TRBJ2-7; TRBD1 matches 8 bases. The CDR3 is 13 residues long. J was trimmed by 3 bases and V by 5 bases; bases with no gene match: 3. CDR3 DNA sequence: TGTGCCAGCAGTCAGGGACAGGTCTACGAGCAGTACGTC. This sequence encodes CASSQGQVYEQYV.

The chain uses TRBV28 and TRBJ1-2; perhaps TRBD1 as D (5 bases). The CDR3 has 13 residues. Between the trimmed V and J ends, which lost 3 bases and 8 bases, there was a span of 13 bases. Germline CDR1 reads MDHEN; CDR2 reads SYDVKM. CDR3 nucleotides: TGTGCCAGCAGTTTGGCGGGGCTTCGCGGCTACACCTTC. Its protein product is CASSLAGLRGYTF.

The chain uses TRBV28 and TRBJ2-5; 7 bases are shared with TRBD1. V was pared by 5 bases and J by 1 base, with 7 bases of the junction left unmatched. The CDR3 consists of 15 residues. Germline assignment: CDR1 MDHEN and CDR2 SYDVKM. This CDR3 is CASSPRQGPQETQYF. Written as DNA, the CDR3 is TGTGCCAGCAGTCCGAGACAGGGCCCCCAAGAGACCCAGTACTTC. Full variable domain (outside the CDR3, taken from reference TRBV28 and TRBJ2-5): DVKVTQSSRYLVKRTGEKVFLECVQDMDHENMFWYRQDPGLGLRLIYFSYDVKMKEKGDIPEGYSVSREKKERFSLILESASTNQTSMYLCASSPRQGPQETQYFGPGTRLLVL.

This chain joins TRBV13 and TRBJ1-3, with TRBD1 matching 8 bases. Per the germline V gene, CDR1 is PRHDT and CDR2 is FYEKMQ (reference sequence). Trimming cost V 5 bases and J 3 bases; bases outside gene matches: 6. This CDR3 is 15 amino acids long. CDR3: CASSRRTGFGNTIYF. In DNA form, the CDR3 reads TGTGCCAGCAGCCGCCGGACAGGGTTTGGAAACACCATATATTTT.